Each of the 2 T cell receptor beta chains below was sequenced from the same sample in a study of T cells in Graves' hyperthyroidism and ophthalmopathy. It was RNA transcripts that yielded the amplified TCR beta CDR3 regions. A first-round RT-PCR of the TCR CDR3 used the HTBI primer set. TCRdb processed the multiplex PCR reads anew with MiXCR; each CDR3 protein has one entry. This sample has 350,000 to 500,000 distinct CDR3 sequences, with about 13% found just once. Sequenced: blood. Every receptor here comes from a woman under 30 with Graves' hyperthyroidism.

The V and J genes are TRBV7-8 and TRBJ2-2, with a possible D match to TRBD2 (5 bases). Between the trimmed V and J ends, which lost 2 bases and 4 bases, there was a span of 14 bases. Germline CDR1 is SGHVS and CDR2 is FQNEAQ. The CDR3 runs 16 residues. The chain's CDR3 is CASSLNRLPSTGELFF. For the CDR3, the DNA is TGTGCCAGCAGCTTAAACAGACTACCCAGCACCGGGGAGCTGTTTTTT.

This clonotype was seen ten or more times. The chain employs TRBV3-1 and TRBJ2-7; D perhaps matches TRBD2 (6 bases). V lost 4 bases, J lost 6 bases, and 19 bases lay in between. The CDR3 sequence is 15 residues long. Germline loops: CDR1 LGHDT, CDR2 YNNKEL (reference sequence). This CDR3 reads CASSPNLGGISEQYF. CDR3 DNA: TGTGCCAGCAGCCCAAACCTAGGAGGGATCAGCGAGCAGTACTTC.